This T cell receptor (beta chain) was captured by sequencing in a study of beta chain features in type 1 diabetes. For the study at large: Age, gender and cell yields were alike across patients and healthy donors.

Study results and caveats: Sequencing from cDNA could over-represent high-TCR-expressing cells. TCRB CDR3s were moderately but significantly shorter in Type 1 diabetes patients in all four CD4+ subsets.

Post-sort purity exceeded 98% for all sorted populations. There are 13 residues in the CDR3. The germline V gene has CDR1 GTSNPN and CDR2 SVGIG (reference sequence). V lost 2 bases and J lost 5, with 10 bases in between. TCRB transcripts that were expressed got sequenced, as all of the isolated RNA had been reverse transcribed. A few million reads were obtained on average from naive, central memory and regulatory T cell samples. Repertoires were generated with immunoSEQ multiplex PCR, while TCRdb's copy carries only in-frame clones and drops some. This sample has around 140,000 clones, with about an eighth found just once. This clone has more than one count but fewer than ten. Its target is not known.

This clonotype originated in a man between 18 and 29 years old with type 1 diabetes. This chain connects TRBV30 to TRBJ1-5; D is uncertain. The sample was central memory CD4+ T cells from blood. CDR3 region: CAWSSSGDQPQHF. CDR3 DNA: TGTGCCTGGAGTTCCTCCGGGGATCAGCCCCAGCATTTT.